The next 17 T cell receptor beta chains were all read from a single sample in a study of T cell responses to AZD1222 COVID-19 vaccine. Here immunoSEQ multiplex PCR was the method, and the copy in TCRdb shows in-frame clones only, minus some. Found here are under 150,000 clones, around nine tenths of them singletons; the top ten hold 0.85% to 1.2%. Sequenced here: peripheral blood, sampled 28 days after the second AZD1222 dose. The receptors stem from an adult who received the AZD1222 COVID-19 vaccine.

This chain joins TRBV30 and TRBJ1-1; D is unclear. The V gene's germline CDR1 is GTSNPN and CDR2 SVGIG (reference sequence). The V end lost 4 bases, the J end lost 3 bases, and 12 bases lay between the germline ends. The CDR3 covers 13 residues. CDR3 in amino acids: CAWIQTFYTEAFF. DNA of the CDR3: TGTGCCTGGATCCAGACATTCTACACTGAAGCTTTCTTT.

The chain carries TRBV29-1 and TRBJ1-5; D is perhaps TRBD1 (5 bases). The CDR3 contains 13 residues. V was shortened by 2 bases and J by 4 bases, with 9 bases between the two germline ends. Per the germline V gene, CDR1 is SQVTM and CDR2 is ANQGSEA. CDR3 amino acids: CSVEIGVNQPQHF. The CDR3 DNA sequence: TGCAGCGTTGAAATAGGGGTGAATCAGCCCCAGCATTTT. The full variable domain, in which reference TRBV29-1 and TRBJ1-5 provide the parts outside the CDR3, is SAVISQKPSRDICQRGTSLTIQCQVDSQVTMMFWYRQQPGQSLTLIATANQGSEATYESGFVIDKFPISRPNLTFSTLTVSNMSPEDSSIYLCSVEIGVNQPQHFGDGTRLSIL.

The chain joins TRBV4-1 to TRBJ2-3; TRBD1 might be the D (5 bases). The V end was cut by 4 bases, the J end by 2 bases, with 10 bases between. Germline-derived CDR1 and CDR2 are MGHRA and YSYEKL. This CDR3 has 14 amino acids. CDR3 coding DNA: TGCGCCAGCAGCCTAGGGGATATCACAGATACGCAGTATTTT. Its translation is CASSLGDITDTQYF.

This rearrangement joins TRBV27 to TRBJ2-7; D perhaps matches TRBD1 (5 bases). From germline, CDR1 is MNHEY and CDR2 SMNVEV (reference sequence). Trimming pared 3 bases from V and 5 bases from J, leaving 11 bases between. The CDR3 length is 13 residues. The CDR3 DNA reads TGTGCCAGCAGTTTCAACAGGTGGGACGAGCAGTACTTC. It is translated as CASSFNRWDEQYF.

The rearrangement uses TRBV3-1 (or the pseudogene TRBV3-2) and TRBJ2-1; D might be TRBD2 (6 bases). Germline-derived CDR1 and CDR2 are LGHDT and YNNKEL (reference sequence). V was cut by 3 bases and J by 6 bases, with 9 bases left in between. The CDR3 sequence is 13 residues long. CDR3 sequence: CASSQGLPNEQFF. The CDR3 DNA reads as TGTGCCAGCAGCCAGGGACTCCCCAATGAGCAGTTCTTC.

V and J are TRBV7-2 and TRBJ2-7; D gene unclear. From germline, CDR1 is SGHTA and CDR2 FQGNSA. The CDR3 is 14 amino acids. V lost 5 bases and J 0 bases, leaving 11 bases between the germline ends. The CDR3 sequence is CASSVGPSSYEQYF. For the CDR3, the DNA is TGTGCCAGCAGCGTCGGACCCAGCTCCTACGAGCAGTACTTC. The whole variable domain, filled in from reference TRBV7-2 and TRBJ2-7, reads GAGVSQSPSNKVTEKGKDVELRCDPISGHTALYWYRQSLGQGLEFLIYFQGNSAPDKSGLPSDRFSAERTGGSVSTLTIQRTQQEDSAVYLCASSVGPSSYEQYFGPGTRLTVT.

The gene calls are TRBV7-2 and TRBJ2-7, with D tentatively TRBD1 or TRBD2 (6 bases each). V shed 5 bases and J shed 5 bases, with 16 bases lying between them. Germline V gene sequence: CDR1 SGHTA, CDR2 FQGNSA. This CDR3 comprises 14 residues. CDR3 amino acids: CASSLSGAANEQYF. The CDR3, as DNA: TGTGCCAGCAGCCTTTCGGGGGCAGCCAACGAGCAGTACTTC.

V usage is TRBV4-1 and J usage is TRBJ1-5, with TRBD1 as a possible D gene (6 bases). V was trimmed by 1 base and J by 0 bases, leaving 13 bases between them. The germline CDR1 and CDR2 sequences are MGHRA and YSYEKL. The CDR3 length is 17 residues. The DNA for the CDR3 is TGCGCCAGCAGCCAAGTAAAGGACAGTTCTAGCAATCAGCCCCAGCATTTT. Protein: CASSQVKDSSSNQPQHF.

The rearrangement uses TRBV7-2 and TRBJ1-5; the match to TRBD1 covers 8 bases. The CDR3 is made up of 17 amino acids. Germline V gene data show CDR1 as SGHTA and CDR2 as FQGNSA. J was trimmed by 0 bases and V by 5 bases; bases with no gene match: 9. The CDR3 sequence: CASSPRQGPYSNQPQHF. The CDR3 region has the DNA TGTGCCAGCAGCCCACGACAGGGGCCCTATAGCAATCAGCCCCAGCATTTT. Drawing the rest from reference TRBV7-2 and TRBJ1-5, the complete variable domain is GAGVSQSPSNKVTEKGKDVELRCDPISGHTALYWYRQSLGQGLEFLIYFQGNSAPDKSGLPSDRFSAERTGGSVSTLTIQRTQQEDSAVYLCASSPRQGPYSNQPQHFGDGTRLSIL.

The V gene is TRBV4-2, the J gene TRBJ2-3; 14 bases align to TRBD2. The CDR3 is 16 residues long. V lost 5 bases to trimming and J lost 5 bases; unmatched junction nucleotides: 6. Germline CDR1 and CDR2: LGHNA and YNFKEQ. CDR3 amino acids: CASSFRLAGGQDTQYF. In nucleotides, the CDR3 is TGTGCCAGCAGCTTCCGACTAGCGGGGGGGCAAGATACGCAGTATTTT.

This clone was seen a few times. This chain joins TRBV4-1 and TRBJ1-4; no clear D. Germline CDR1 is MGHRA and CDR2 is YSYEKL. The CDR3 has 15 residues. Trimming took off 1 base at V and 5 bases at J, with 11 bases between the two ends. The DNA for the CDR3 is TGCGCCAGCAGCCAAGGGAACAGAAAGAATGAAAAACTGTTTTTT. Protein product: CASSQGNRKNEKLFF.

The CDR3 DNA follows: TGTGCCACCAGAGACAGGGATAATAATCAGCCCCAGCATTTT. Amino acid sequence: CATRDRDNNQPQHF. This chain links TRBV24-1 with TRBJ1-5; 7 nucleotides align to TRBD1. There are 14 residues in the CDR3. CDR1 is KGHDR and CDR2 is SFDVKD in the germline V gene. The V gene end was trimmed by 7 bases and the J gene end by 4 bases; junction bases not matched to a gene: 6.

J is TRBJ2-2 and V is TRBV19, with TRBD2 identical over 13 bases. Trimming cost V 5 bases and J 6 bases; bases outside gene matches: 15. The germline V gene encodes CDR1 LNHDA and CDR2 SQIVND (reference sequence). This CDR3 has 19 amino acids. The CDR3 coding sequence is TGTGCCAGTAGTCCCCCTAGGACTAGCGGGAGTATATCCGCCGGGGAGCTGTTTTTT. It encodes CASSPPRTSGSISAGELFF.

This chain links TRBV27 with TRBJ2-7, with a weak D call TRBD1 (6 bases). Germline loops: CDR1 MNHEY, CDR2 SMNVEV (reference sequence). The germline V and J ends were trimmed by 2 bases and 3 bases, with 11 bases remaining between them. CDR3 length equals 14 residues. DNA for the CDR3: TGTGCCAGCAGTTTACGGCAGGGGCGCTACGAGCAGTACTTC. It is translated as CASSLRQGRYEQYF.

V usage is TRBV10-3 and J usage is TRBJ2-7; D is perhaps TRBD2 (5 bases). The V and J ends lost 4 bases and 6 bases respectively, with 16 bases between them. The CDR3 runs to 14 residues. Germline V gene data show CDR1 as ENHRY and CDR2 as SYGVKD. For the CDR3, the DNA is TGTGCCATCAGTGCTCCGACTGAGGCGGGCGAGCAGTACTTC. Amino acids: CAISAPTEAGEQYF.

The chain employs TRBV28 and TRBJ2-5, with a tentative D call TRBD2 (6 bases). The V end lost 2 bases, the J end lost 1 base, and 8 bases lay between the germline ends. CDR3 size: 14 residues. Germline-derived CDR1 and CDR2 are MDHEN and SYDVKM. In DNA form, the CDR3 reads TGTGCCAGCAGTTTAGGAGGGCCCCAAGAGACCCAGTACTTC. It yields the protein CASSLGGPQETQYF. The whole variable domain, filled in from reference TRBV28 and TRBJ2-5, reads DVKVTQSSRYLVKRTGEKVFLECVQDMDHENMFWYRQDPGLGLRLIYFSYDVKMKEKGDIPEGYSVSREKKERFSLILESASTNQTSMYLCASSLGGPQETQYFGPGTRLLVL.

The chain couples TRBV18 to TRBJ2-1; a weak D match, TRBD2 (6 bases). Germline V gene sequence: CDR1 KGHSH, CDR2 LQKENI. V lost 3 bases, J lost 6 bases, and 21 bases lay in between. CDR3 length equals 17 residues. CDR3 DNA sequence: TGTGCCAGCTCACCGCGCCTAGACGAGGGAGGAGTCAATGAGCAGTTCTTC. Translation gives CASSPRLDEGGVNEQFF.